One sample yielded the 27 T cell receptor beta chains listed below, sequenced in a study of Ad26.COV2.S vaccination and SARS-CoV-2 variants. The repertoire was sequenced with immunoSEQ multiplex PCR; TCRdb's copy has only in-frame clones and lacks some. Among about 350,000 clones, 92% were seen once, and the ten largest hold under 5%. This sample comprised peripheral blood, obtained after recovery from COVID-19. The origin of the receptors is a human donor who had recovered from COVID-19.

This sequence joins TRBV2 and TRBJ2-7; TRBD1 aligns across 9 bases. J lost 5 bases, V lost 7 bases, and 9 bases had no gene match. Per germline, CDR1 SNHLY and CDR2 FYNNEI. The CDR3 is 14 residues long. CDR3 nucleotides: TGTGCCAGCATACGACAGGGGGTTGGCCACGAGCAGTACTTC. This sequence encodes CASIRQGVGHEQYF. Looking up the rest from reference TRBV2 and TRBJ2-7 gives the full variable domain: EPEVTQTPSHQVTQMGQEVILRCVPISNHLYFYWYRQILGQKVEFLVSFYNNEISEKSEIFDDQFSVERPDGSNFTLKIRSTKLEDSAMYFCASIRQGVGHEQYFGPGTRLTVT.

The chain couples TRBV7-8 to TRBJ1-3; 9 bases are shared with TRBD1. CDR1 is SGHVS, CDR2 FQNEAQ, per germline. CDR3 size: 20 residues. V shed 2 bases, J shed 0 bases, and the junction held 14 bases outside the gene matches. The CDR3 here is CASSLPGTGMRIFSGNTIYF. CDR3 nucleotides: TGTGCCAGCAGCTTACCGGGGACAGGGATGCGAATCTTCTCTGGAAACACCATATATTTT.

Turning to this clone: At one boundary the junction diverges from the germline segment, which might be a read error. The chain uses TRBV23-1 and TRBJ1-5; unclear D gene. TRBV23-1 is noted as an ORF with a role that remains uncertain. The CDR3 extends over 10 amino acids. The CDR3 DNA sequence: TGCGCCAGCCCTGTGGGTACAGTGGATTTT. Residues: CASPVGTVDF.

The V call is TRBV4-1, the J call TRBJ2-5; 8 bases are a match to TRBD2. The CDR3 has 16 residues. CDR1 and CDR2 (germline): MGHRA, YSYEKL. With 0 bases clipped from V and 7 bases from J, the junction kept 10 bases outside the gene matches. Here the CDR3 reads CASSQERLAGRRTQYF. DNA of the CDR3: TGCGCCAGCAGCCAAGAGAGGCTAGCGGGTAGGCGGACCCAGTACTTC.

The chain is built from TRBV2 and TRBJ2-1; 10 positions match TRBD1. CDR1 SNHLY and CDR2 FYNNEI come from the germline V gene. The trim removed 7 bases at V and 6 bases at J, leaving 6 bases unmatched. The length of the CDR3 is 14 residues. The CDR3 nucleotides read TGTGCCAGCAAGGACAGGGGGGGGGTCAATGAGCAGTTCTTC. Translated, it gives CASKDRGGVNEQFF.

V gene TRBV6-5 combines with J gene TRBJ1-2, with TRBD1 as a possible D gene (5 bases). Trimming left V 8 bases short and J 8 bases short, with 9 bases between. Germline values: CDR1 MNHEY, CDR2 SVGAGI. The CDR3 contains 10 residues. The CDR3 DNA reads TGTGCCAGCCGGGGGGAGGGCTACACCTTC. This gives the protein CASRGEGYTF.

The chain couples TRBV5-4 to TRBJ2-7; the D gene could be TRBD1 or TRBD2 (6 bases each). CDR3 length: 15 residues. Trimming stripped 0 bases from V and 0 bases from J, with 10 bases between. Germline CDR1 SGHNT, CDR2 YYREEE (reference sequence). The CDR3 coding sequence is TGTGCCAGCAGCTTGGAGGGGGGTTTCTCCTACGAGCAGTACTTC. This sequence encodes CASSLEGGFSYEQYF. Drawing the rest from reference TRBV5-4 and TRBJ2-7, the complete variable domain is ETGVTQSPTHLIKTRGQQVTLRCSSQSGHNTVSWYQQALGQGPQFIFQYYREEENGRGNFPPRFSGLQFPNYSSELNVNALELDDSALYLCASSLEGGFSYEQYFGPGTRLTVT.

This clone was seen once. The rearrangement links TRBV5-1 to TRBJ1-4; 10 nucleotides align to TRBD1. This CDR3 is built from 17 residues. From germline, CDR1 is SGHRS and CDR2 YFSETQ. V lost 2 bases and J lost 8; bases outside the gene matches: 12. The CDR3 loop is CASSLRVRGTGAEKLFF. The CDR3 DNA sequence: TGCGCCAGCAGCTTAAGAGTCCGGGGGACAGGGGCGGAAAAACTGTTTTTT.

V usage is TRBV21-1 and J usage is TRBJ1-5; TRBD1 is taken as the D call from the table, unchecked against the DNA. TRBV21-1 counts as a pseudogene. There are 16 residues in the CDR3. The CDR3 DNA reads as TGTGCCAGCAGCAAAGCCCTCAGGGATCCCAATCAGCCCCAGCATTTT. Protein: CASSKALRDPNQPQHF.

The rearrangement joins TRBV5-4 to TRBJ1-2; no reliable D call. The V end lost 4 bases, the J end lost 1 base, and 2 bases lay between the germline ends. CDR3 length: 11 residues. CDR1 SGHNT and CDR2 YYREEE come from the germline V gene (reference sequence). The CDR3 nucleotides are TGTGCCAGCAGCCTTAACTATGGCTACACCTTC. It specifies CASSLNYGYTF.

A few counts support this clone. In nucleotides, the CDR3 is TGCGCCAGCAGCCAAGTAACAGGCAAACTCTATGGCTACACCTTC. Protein product: CASSQVTGKLYGYTF. The chain uses TRBV4-1 and TRBJ1-2; the D gene is possibly TRBD1 (5 bases). V was shortened by 1 base and J by 4 bases, with 13 bases between the two germline ends. Germline V gene data show CDR1 as MGHRA and CDR2 as YSYEKL. This CDR3 contains 15 residues.

This chain uses TRBV20-1 with TRBJ1-2; D not resolved. Germline CDR1 and CDR2: DFQATT and SNEGSKA (reference sequence). This CDR3 contains 11 residues. V lost 5 bases, J lost 8 bases, and 12 bases lay in between. Here the CDR3 reads CSAPNPSGYTF. CDR3 coding DNA: TGCAGTGCTCCGAACCCCTCCGGCTACACCTTC.

About this clone itself: The junction does not match germline at one end; this may be a read error. The V gene is TRBV10-3, the J gene TRBJ2-7, with 9 positions matching TRBD2. Germline lookup yields CDR1 ENHRY and CDR2 SYGVKD. The CDR3 loop spans 14 amino acids. CDR3 region: CAVSVAGASYEQYF. DNA for the CDR3: TGTGCCGTCAGCGTAGCGGGGGCCTCCTACGAGCAGTACTTC.

The V gene is TRBV15, the J gene TRBJ2-7; possibly TRBD1 for D (7 bases). Trimming stripped 1 base from V and 3 bases from J, with 10 bases between. This CDR3 contains 14 residues. Germline V gene sequence: CDR1 LNHNV, CDR2 YYDKDF (reference sequence). The CDR3, as DNA: TGTGCCACCAGCAGAGCAGGGGGGAACTACGAGCAGTACTTC. Translated, it gives CATSRAGGNYEQYF.

In this sample, this clone turned up once. This chain connects TRBV24-1 to TRBJ1-1; no clear D gene. The V end was cut by 4 bases, the J end by 1 base, with 15 bases between. The CDR3 runs 16 residues. Germline-derived CDR1 and CDR2 are KGHDR and SFDVKD. CDR3 loop: CATSEQKQQSNTEAFF. The CDR3 bases are TGTGCCACCAGTGAGCAAAAACAACAATCGAACACTGAAGCTTTCTTT.

V usage is TRBV9 and J usage is TRBJ2-7; the D gene is possibly TRBD1 (5 bases). The CDR3 consists of 18 residues. Between the trimmed V and J ends, which lost 1 base and 0 bases, there was a span of 20 bases. In germline, CDR1 is SGDLS, CDR2 YYNGEE. The CDR3 nucleotides read TGTGCCAGCAGCGTACTCCTCCAGGGCCTAACCAGCTCCTACGAGCAGTACTTC. As protein: CASSVLLQGLTSSYEQYF.

The rearrangement uses TRBV11-3 and TRBJ2-2; D ambiguous. Trimming removed 1 base at V and 4 bases at J, with 4 bases between. There are 13 residues in the CDR3. The germline CDR1 and CDR2 sequences are SGHNT and YENEEA. The CDR3 is CASSLVTTGELFF. The CDR3 DNA is TGTGCCAGCAGCTTAGTTACCACCGGGGAGCTGTTTTTT. The full variable domain, with the rest looked up from reference TRBV11-3 and TRBJ2-2, is EAGVVQSPRYKIIEKKQPVAFWCNPISGHNTLYWYLQNLGQGPELLIRYENEEAVDDSQLPKDRFSAERLKGVDSTLKIQPAELGDSAVYLCASSLVTTGELFFGEGSRLTVL.

Only a few counts were recorded for this clone. The chain is built from TRBV4-1 and TRBJ1-5; D gene unclear. The V and J ends lost 3 bases and 6 bases respectively, with 15 bases between them. Germline CDR1 is MGHRA and CDR2 is YSYEKL. The CDR3 contains 15 residues. CDR3 amino acids: CASSQSLGSLQPQHF. CDR3 nucleotide sequence: TGCGCCAGCAGCCAGTCCTTAGGGAGCCTTCAGCCCCAGCATTTT.

The rearrangement uses TRBV7-2 and TRBJ2-1; D perhaps matches TRBD1 (6 bases). Germline-derived CDR1 and CDR2 are SGHTA and FQGNSA. The CDR3 is made up of 14 amino acids. Trimming shortened V by 5 bases and J by 9 bases, and 17 bases separated the two germline ends. CDR3 loop: CASSPRTVGSEQFF. DNA for the CDR3: TGTGCCAGCAGCCCGAGGACAGTTGGTAGTGAGCAGTTCTTC.

The V and J genes are TRBV5-6 and TRBJ2-3; no clear D. There are 16 residues in the CDR3. Per germline, CDR1 SGHDT and CDR2 YYEEEE. Trimming cost V 0 bases and J 7 bases, with 18 bases left between them. The CDR3 reads CASSLARDPSTHTQYF. For the CDR3, the DNA is TGTGCCAGCAGCTTGGCCAGAGACCCCTCCACCCATACGCAGTATTTT.

To note about this clone: Other DNA variants within this sample encode the same CDR3. This chain links TRBV20-1 with TRBJ2-3; D gene unclear. Germline V gene sequence: CDR1 DFQATT, CDR2 SNEGSKA (reference sequence). The CDR3 covers 11 residues. Trimming took 3 bases from V and 5 from J, leaving 6 bases between them. Written as DNA, the CDR3 is TGCAGTGCTAGGGGTTTAGATACGCAGTATTTT. Translated, it gives CSARGLDTQYF.

The gene calls are TRBV5-1 and TRBJ1-1; D is perhaps TRBD1 (5 bases). CDR1 is SGHRS, CDR2 YFSETQ, per germline. This CDR3 region has 15 residues. V was trimmed by 3 bases and J by 1 base, leaving 13 bases between them. The CDR3 nucleotides are TGCGCCAGCAGCTCTCCTTTTAGGGGGAACACTGAAGCTTTCTTT. This codes for CASSSPFRGNTEAFF.

V gene TRBV9 combines with J gene TRBJ2-7; no definite D call. Germline V gene data show CDR1 as SGDLS and CDR2 as YYNGEE. Trimming cost V 0 bases and J 2 bases, with 3 bases left between them. This CDR3 is 12 amino acids long. For the CDR3, the DNA is TGTGCCAGCAGCGTAGAGGCCTACGAGCAGTACTTC. Encoded protein: CASSVEAYEQYF.

The chain combines TRBV18 with TRBJ2-7; 9 positions match TRBD1. The CDR3 is made up of 14 amino acids. The germline V gene encodes CDR1 KGHSH and CDR2 LQKENI. V lost 3 bases and J lost 3; bases outside the gene matches: 3. CDR3 residues: CASSPMDRGYEQYF. CDR3 nucleotide sequence: TGTGCCAGCTCACCGATGGACAGGGGCTACGAGCAGTACTTC.

A note on this clone: Additional DNA sequences in this sample encode the identical CDR3. The V call is TRBV18, the J call TRBJ2-5; D unresolved. This CDR3 has 12 amino acids. CDR1 is KGHSH, CDR2 LQKENI, per germline. V was trimmed by 3 bases and J by 2 bases, leaving 4 bases between them. The CDR3 DNA reads TGTGCCAGCTCACCCAGGCAAGAGACCCAGTACTTC. This encodes CASSPRQETQYF.

The chain recombines TRBV29-1 with TRBJ2-7; D tentatively reads TRBD1 or TRBD2 (5 bases each). CDR3 length: 16 amino acids. CDR1 and CDR2 (germline): SQVTM, ANQGSEA. V was clipped by 5 bases and J by 0 bases, with 20 bases between them. CDR3 in amino acids: CSVLRSRDGSSYEQYF. Written as DNA, the CDR3 is TGCAGCGTTCTTCGCAGTCGGGACGGCAGCTCCTACGAGCAGTACTTC.

This clone was detected only once. Here the CDR3 DNA reads TGTGCCAGCAGTGAATTTGGAGGGGGGACCACCGGGGAGCTGTTTTTT. Translation: CASSEFGGGTTGELFF. The rearrangement joins TRBV25-1 to TRBJ2-2, with D perhaps given as TRBD1 or TRBD2 (6 bases each). Germline values: CDR1 MGHDK, CDR2 SYGVNS. The CDR3 is 16 residues long. V was cut by 1 base and J by 4 bases, with 13 bases left in between.